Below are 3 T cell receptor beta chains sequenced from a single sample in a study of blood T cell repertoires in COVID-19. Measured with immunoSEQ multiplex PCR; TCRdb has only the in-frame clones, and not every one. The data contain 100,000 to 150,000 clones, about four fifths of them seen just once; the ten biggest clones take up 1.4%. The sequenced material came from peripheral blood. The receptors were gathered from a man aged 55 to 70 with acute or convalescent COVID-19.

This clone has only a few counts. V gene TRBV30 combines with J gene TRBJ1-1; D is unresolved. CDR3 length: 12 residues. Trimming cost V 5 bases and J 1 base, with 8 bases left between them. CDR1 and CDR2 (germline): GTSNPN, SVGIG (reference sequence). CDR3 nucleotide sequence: TGTGCCTGGGCGGTGAGGAACACTGAAGCTTTCTTT. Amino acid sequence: CAWAVRNTEAFF.

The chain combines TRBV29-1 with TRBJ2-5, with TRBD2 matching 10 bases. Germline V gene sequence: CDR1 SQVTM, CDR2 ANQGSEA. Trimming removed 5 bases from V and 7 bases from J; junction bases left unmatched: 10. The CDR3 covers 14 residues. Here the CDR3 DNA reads TGCAGCGTTTCTGTAGCGGGGGGCCATGGGACCCAGTACTTC. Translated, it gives CSVSVAGGHGTQYF.

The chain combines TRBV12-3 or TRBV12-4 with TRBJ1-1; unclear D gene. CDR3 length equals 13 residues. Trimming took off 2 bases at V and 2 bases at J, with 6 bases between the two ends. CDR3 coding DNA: TGTGCCAGCAGTTTAACTATAAACACTGAAGCTTTCTTT. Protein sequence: CASSLTINTEAFF.